This T cell receptor beta chain was documented in a study of blood T cells in healthy people across ages (dated by TCRdb to 2015 to 2017). About the study as a whole: In model experiments, template switching captured roughly one uniquely barcoded TCR beta cDNA molecule for every two T cells. The study measured age-related changes in TCR beta repertoire diversity using deep sequencing normalized with unique cDNA molecular identifiers. Donors were grouped into four age groups: young (average 16 years), middle-aged (less than 40), aged (around 62) and long-lived (approximately 78). To avoid experimental bias, donors of different ages were spread randomly across the sequencing lanes. Using the same blood draw, the study looked at two additional independent replicas of 1 million unique cDNA reads for two donors, one aged 18 to 30 and the other aged 80 or older.

The 40 or so donors, aged about 6 to 100 years, were systemically healthy Caucasian individuals from Russia. Each donor gave 8 to 10 milliliters of peripheral blood, drawn into EDTA-treated Vacutainer tubes. Ficoll-Paque density-gradient centrifugation was used to isolate PBMCs, with at least 6 million obtained per sample. Trizol reagent was used to extract total RNA from the PBMCs, yielding at least 6 micrograms per sample. For every donor, an aliquot of PBMCs went through flow cytometry to measure the percentages of naive CD45RAhigh/CD27high T cells. The library was produced with 5' RACE. The data were produced on an Illumina HiSeq 2500. The second PCR ran for roughly 7 to 12 cycles and used a J-beta primer mix along with a sample-barcoded 5' primer. A unique molecular identifier was introduced onto each TCR beta cDNA molecule by a template-switch 5' adaptor carrying 12 random nucleotides. At least 3 million CDR3-containing paired-end reads were obtained from each sample. The Mint cDNA synthesis kit, primed by a TRBC-specific oligonucleotide, was used to synthesize first-strand cDNA from all RNA. All cDNA was treated with uracil-DNA glycosylase and then went through a first 18-cycle PCR with the universal primers M1SS and BC2_uni_R. The paper's data handling went like this. For normalization, 1 million high-quality reads were randomly selected from each sample, with every read carrying a distinct molecular identifier. Reads with shared molecular identifiers were discarded instead of being binned into consensus sequences. MiTCR, with a Q25 quality threshold and the strictest error-elimination algorithm, was used for CDR3 identification, clonotype clustering and error correction. Lower-bound total TCR beta diversity was estimated with a nonparametric unseen species model using Euler transformation. TCRdb reanalyzed the raw reads on its own, using fastp at Q25 for trimming and MiXCR for clone calling, and kept in-frame beta chains. Merged by CDR3 protein, the rows form single entries marked with the most common genes and DNA. Here the V and J calls rest on TCRdb's processing, not on the authors' analysis. For this sample the table gives about a million distinct CDR3 sequences, of which 51% were detected only once. Clones ranked in the top ten supply 20% to 25% of the sample.

Its CDR3 holds 16 amino acids, cysteine through phenylalanine. Only the CDR3 DNA stays, 48 bases, in frame from base 1. At the junction V is shortened by 0 bases and J by 5 bases, with 14 bases in between. CDR1 and CDR2 are drawn from the germline V gene: MGHRA, YSYEKL. What the authors observed across the whole study: Because the CMV infection status of the donors was unknown, age-related changes in expanded clonotypes may potentially have been confounded. Compared with the aged group, the long-lived group had more naive CD4+ T cells, fewer expanded clones and increased TCR diversity, a pattern suggesting age selection. A strong correlation was found between observed TCR beta diversity and the percentage of naive T cells measured by flow cytometry. Because profiling used bulk unsorted PBMCs, naive and antigen-experienced compartments could not be compared conclusively. As age increased, observed TCR beta diversity per million T cells dropped in a roughly linear way, and a significant reduction was already evident by age approximately 40. Estimates of total diversity from one million sequenced T cells were regarded as lower bounds and underestimates.

As to this clonotype: Its antigen remains unidentified. Per-nucleotide qualities are absent, and no much larger clonotype sits a single base away.

The TCR was taken from a woman in her fifties or sixties in good health. Rearrangement joined TRBV4-1 to TRBJ2-1, with the D assignment possibly TRBD1 or TRBD2, given 7 matching bases for each. The sample comprised blood. The CDR3 in this case is CASSQEGGRGHNEQFF. Here is the DNA: TGCGCCAGCAGCCAAGAAGGTGGGAGGGGGCACAATGAGCAGTTCTTC.